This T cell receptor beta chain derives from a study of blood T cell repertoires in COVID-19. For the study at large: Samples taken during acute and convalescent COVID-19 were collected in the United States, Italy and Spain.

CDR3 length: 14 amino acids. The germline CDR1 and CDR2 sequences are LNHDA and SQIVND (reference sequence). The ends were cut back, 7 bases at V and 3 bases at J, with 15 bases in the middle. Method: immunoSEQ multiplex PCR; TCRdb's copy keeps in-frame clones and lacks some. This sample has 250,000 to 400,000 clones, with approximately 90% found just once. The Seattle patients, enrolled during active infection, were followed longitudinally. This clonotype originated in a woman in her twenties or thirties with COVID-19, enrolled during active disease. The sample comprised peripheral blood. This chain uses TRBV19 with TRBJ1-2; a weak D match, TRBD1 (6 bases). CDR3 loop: CASTPVGTHYGYTF. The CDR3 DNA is TGTGCCAGTACCCCTGTCGGGACACACTATGGCTACACCTTC.